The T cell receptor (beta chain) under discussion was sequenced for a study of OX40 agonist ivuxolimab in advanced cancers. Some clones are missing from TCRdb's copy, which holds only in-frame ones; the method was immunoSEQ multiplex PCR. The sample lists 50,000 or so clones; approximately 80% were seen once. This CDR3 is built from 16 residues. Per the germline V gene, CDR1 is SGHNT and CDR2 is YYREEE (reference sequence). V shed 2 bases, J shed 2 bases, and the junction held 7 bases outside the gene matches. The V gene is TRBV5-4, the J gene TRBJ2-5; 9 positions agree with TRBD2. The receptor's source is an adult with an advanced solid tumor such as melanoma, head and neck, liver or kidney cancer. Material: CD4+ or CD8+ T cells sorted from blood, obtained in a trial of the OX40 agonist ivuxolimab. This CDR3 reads CASSLGPSGEQETQYF. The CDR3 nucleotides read TGTGCCAGCAGCTTAGGGCCTAGCGGGGAACAAGAGACCCAGTACTTC.